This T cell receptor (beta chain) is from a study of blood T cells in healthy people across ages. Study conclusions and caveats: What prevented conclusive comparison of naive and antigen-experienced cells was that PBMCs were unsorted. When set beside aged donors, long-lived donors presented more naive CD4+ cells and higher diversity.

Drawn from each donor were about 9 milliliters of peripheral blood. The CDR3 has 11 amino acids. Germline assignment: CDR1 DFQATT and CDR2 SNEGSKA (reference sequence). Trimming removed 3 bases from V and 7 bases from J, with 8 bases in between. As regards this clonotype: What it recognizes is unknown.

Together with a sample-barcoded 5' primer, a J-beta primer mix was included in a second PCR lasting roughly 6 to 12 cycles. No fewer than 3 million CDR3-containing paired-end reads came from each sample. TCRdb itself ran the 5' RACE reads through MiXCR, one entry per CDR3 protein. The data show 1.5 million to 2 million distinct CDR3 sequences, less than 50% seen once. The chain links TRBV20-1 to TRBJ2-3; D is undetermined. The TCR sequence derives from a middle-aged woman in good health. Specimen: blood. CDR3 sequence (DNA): TGCAGTGCTAGTTGGCGGAATACGCAGTATTTT. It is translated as CSASWRNTQYF.